The present T cell receptor beta chain was sequenced within a study of blood T cell repertoires in COVID-19. Per the authors' pipeline: By means of reference gene primer amplification, nucleated cell counts were estimated. Measured with immunoSEQ multiplex PCR; TCRdb has only the in-frame clones, and not every one. The D gene and trimming were derived from the DNA, and the V and J assignments and clone size from that table. This repertoire shows around 87,000 clones, about 88% found once; its top ten account for about 8.1%. Between the trimmed V and J ends, which lost 6 bases and 4 bases, there was a span of 10 bases. Per the germline V gene, CDR1 is SNHLY and CDR2 is FYNNEI. The CDR3 totals 12 residues. This clone has more than one count but fewer than ten.

Specimen: peripheral blood. This TCR was sampled from a man aged 50 or older with acute or convalescent COVID-19. The genes are TRBV2 and TRBJ2-7, with a possible D match to TRBD2 (5 bases). The CDR3 nucleotides are TGTGCCAGCAGGGAGGACTCATACGAGCAGTACGTC. Amino acids: CASREDSYEQYV.